Following are 12 T cell receptor beta chains from one sample sequenced in a study of T cells after somatic rescue of genetic block (TCRdb year 2020). The method behind the library was the immunoSEQ multiplex PCR assay. As stored in TCRdb, this immuneACCESS dataset retains in-frame rearrangements with V and J assigned. A fraction of the clones does not appear; measured against another copy, unresolved V genes explain less than half of the discrepancy, and the remainder lacks a known reason. The sample includes approximately 88,000 clones, with approximately 90% observed a single time. The ten top clones hold more than 1.5% of the sample. The specimen sequenced was peripheral blood mononuclear cells (PBMCs). Receptor source: a woman aged 18 to 35.

Only a few counts were recorded for this clone. V and J are TRBV4-2 and TRBJ2-2; tentatively, D is TRBD2 (7 bases). The CDR3 length is 19 residues. Germline lookup yields CDR1 LGHNA and CDR2 YNFKEQ. V lost 4 bases, J lost 4 bases, and 25 bases lay in between. The DNA for the CDR3 is TGTGCCAGCAGCCGAAGGGGGGGTCGGGATTTAGTCGGCACCGGGGAGCTGTTTTTT. It yields the protein CASSRRGGRDLVGTGELFF.

The genes are TRBV5-6 and TRBJ2-7; no reliable D call. The V and J ends lost 0 bases and 6 bases respectively, with 10 bases between them. Germline lookup yields CDR1 SGHDT and CDR2 YYEEEE. This CDR3 has 13 residues. CDR3 DNA sequence: TGTGCCAGCAGCTTGGCCGTAAGAGGCGAGCAGTACTTC. Translation: CASSLAVRGEQYF.

The rearrangement links TRBV6-1 to TRBJ1-2; weak D call: TRBD1 (6 bases). This CDR3 spans 13 amino acids. Deletions cut 3 bases from V and 5 bases from J, with 10 bases between. Germline CDR1 is MNHNS and CDR2 is SASEGT. The CDR3, as DNA: TGTGCCAGCAGTGATTGGCAGGGGTATGGCTACACCTTC. Translation: CASSDWQGYGYTF.

As DNA, the CDR3 is TGTGTCGTCTGGGGGACACTTATGAACACTGAAGCTTTCTTT. Translating it yields CVVWGTLMNTEAFF. The chain is built from TRBV7-9 and TRBJ1-1, with D perhaps matching TRBD1 (6 bases). Germline lookup yields CDR1 SEHNR and CDR2 FQNEAQ (reference sequence). The CDR3 covers 14 residues.

The V and J genes are TRBV5-1 and TRBJ2-2; 9 bases map to TRBD2. This CDR3 has 14 residues. From germline, CDR1 is SGHRS and CDR2 YFSETQ. V was pared by 6 bases and J by 7 bases, with 7 bases of the junction left unmatched. The CDR3 DNA reads TGCGCCAGCAAGAAGCGGGAGGCCGGCGGGGAGCTGTTTTTT. This translates into CASKKREAGGELFF.

V and J are TRBV28 and TRBJ2-7, with TRBD2 matching 10 bases. The CDR3 loop spans 17 amino acids. CDR1 MDHEN and CDR2 SYDVKM come from the germline V gene. Unmatched junction bases numbered 13, after V lost 5 bases and J lost 3 bases. The CDR3 DNA reads TGTGCCAGCAGTCTCTTAGCGGGAGGAACTGAGGGCTACGAGCAGTACTTC. Amino acids: CASSLLAGGTEGYEQYF.

The genes are TRBV7-9 and TRBJ1-2, with a tentative D call TRBD1 (5 bases). The germline V and J ends were trimmed by 0 bases and 4 bases, with 15 bases remaining between them. Germline V lookup: CDR1 SEHNR, CDR2 FQNEAQ (reference sequence). CDR3 size: 16 residues. The CDR3 region has the DNA TGTGCCAGCAGCTTAGCGGCTGAGGGACTTCTCTATGGCTACACCTTC. Encoded protein: CASSLAAEGLLYGYTF.

V is TRBV15 and J is TRBJ2-1; 8 positions agree with TRBD2. V was clipped by 6 bases and J by 7 bases; unmatched bases: 11. The CDR3 is 15 amino acids. Germline V gene sequence: CDR1 LNHNV, CDR2 YYDKDF (reference sequence). CDR3 in DNA: TGTGCCACCAGGTTACCGGGACTAGTTACGAATGAGCAGTTCTTC. Its translation is CATRLPGLVTNEQFF.

The chain combines TRBV28 with TRBJ1-1; no firm D call. Germline lookup yields CDR1 MDHEN and CDR2 SYDVKM. The CDR3 covers 13 residues. Trimming shortened V by 2 bases and J by 5 bases, and 9 bases separated the two germline ends. CDR3 bases: TGTGCCAGCAGTTTACTAGGGAGAACTGAAGCTTTCTTT. Translation gives CASSLLGRTEAFF.

This chain joins TRBV19 and TRBJ2-3; a possible D gene is TRBD2 (6 bases). The V gene lost 4 bases and the J gene lost 2 bases, with 10 bases spanning the gap. The germline gives CDR1 LNHDA, CDR2 SQIVND (reference sequence). The CDR3 spans 14 residues. The CDR3 reads CASSTWGLTDTQYF. The DNA for the CDR3 is TGTGCCAGTAGTACCTGGGGACTCACAGATACGCAGTATTTT. Together with reference TRBV19 and TRBJ2-3, the CDR3 gives the full variable domain: DGGITQSPKYLFRKEGQNVTLSCEQNLNHDAMYWYRQDPGQGLRLIYYSQIVNDFQKGDIAEGYSVSREKKESFPLTVTSAQKNPTAFYLCASSTWGLTDTQYFGPGTRLTVL.

In its sample, this clone was seen once. J is TRBJ2-3 and V is TRBV9; the match to TRBD2 covers 9 bases. The CDR3 runs to 15 residues. V lost 3 bases to trimming and J lost 4 bases; unmatched junction nucleotides: 6. Germline lookup yields CDR1 SGDLS and CDR2 YYNGEE. This chain's CDR3 is CASSGGTSPPDTQYF. The DNA of the CDR3 is TGTGCCAGCAGCGGCGGGACTAGCCCCCCAGATACGCAGTATTTT.

The genes are TRBV7-9 and TRBJ1-1, with a possible D match to TRBD1 (6 bases). Looked up from germline, CDR1 is SEHNR and CDR2 is FQNEAQ (reference sequence). V lost 5 bases, J lost 5 bases, and 15 bases lay in between. This CDR3 spans 14 amino acids. This chain's CDR3 is CASSPGVGQTEAFF. CDR3 DNA sequence: TGTGCCAGCAGCCCAGGGGTCGGACAGACTGAAGCTTTCTTT. Combining the CDR3 with reference TRBV7-9 and TRBJ1-1 gives the whole variable domain DTGVSQNPRHKITKRGQNVTFRCDPISEHNRLYWYRQTLGQGPEFLTYFQNEAQLEKSRLLSDRFSAERPKGSFSTLEIQRTEQGDSAMYLCASSPGVGQTEAFFGQGTRLTVV.